These T cell receptor beta chains were read from a single sample in a study of CD8 T cells in Susac syndrome. MiXCR was run by TCRdb on the immunoSEQ multiplex PCR reads, yielding one entry per CDR3 protein. Of roughly 130,000 distinct CDR3 sequences detected, about 93% appear once; the ten largest clones hold around 0.28%. Sequencing used CD8+ T cells from PBMCs. These receptors all come from a human donor with Susac syndrome. The CDR3 runs from the conserved cysteine through the conserved F or W. Each record gives: clone size, D gene, J gene, V gene, CDR3 DNA, CDR3 protein. A D gene is named only where the DNA matches it firmly. Size is stated for part of the rows, as once, few or many counts, or as a class when the clone is expanded.

.	TRBD1	TRBJ1-2	TRBV5-1	TGCGCCAGCAGCTTGCTCCAGGGGGCCTATGGCTACACCTTC	CASSLLQGAYGYTF
.	.	TRBJ2-1	TRBV5-1	TGCGCCAGCAGCCCCGGAGGCACTAGCTCCTACAATGAGCAGTTCTTC	CASSPGGTSSYNEQFF
few	TRBD1	TRBJ2-6	TRBV27	TGTGCCAGCAGTCTTGGACAGGGGGCCGGGGCCAACGTCCTGACTTTC	CASSLGQGAGANVLTF
.	TRBD2	TRBJ2-1	TRBV20-1	TGCAGTGCGCTAGCTTTAGCGGGGGTCCCCCATGAGCAGTTCTTC	CSALALAGVPHEQFF
.	TRBD1	TRBJ2-7	TRBV11-2	TGTGCCAGCAGCAACGTGCGGACAGGGAGGCACGAGCAGTACTTC	CASSNVRTGRHEQYF
.	.	TRBJ2-3	TRBV5-4	TGTGCCAGCAGCCCGGTGGCAGATACGCAGTATTTT	CASSPVADTQYF
.	.	TRBJ2-3	TRBV3-1	TGTGCCAGCAGCCAAGCTCGAGACTACTACACAGATACGCAGTATTTT	CASSQARDYYTDTQYF
.	.	TRBJ2-3	TRBV5-1	TGCGCCAGCACCTCGCTGTCCGCAGATACGCAGTATTTT	CASTSLSADTQYF
few	.	TRBJ2-7	TRBV5-1	TGCGCCAGCAGCCCTAACCCAGAGCGGGTCTACGAGCAGTACTTC	CASSPNPERVYEQYF
.	TRBD2	TRBJ2-7	TRBV3-1	TGTGCCAGCAGCCCTGGACTAGGACCCTACGAGCAGTACTTC	CASSPGLGPYEQYF
.	TRBD1	TRBJ1-2	TRBV12-3/TRBV12-4	TGTGCCAGCAGCTTGGGGACAGGGGGCGAGGGCTACACCTTC	CASSLGTGGEGYTF
.	.	TRBJ1-1	TRBV20-1	TGCAGTGCTAGAGATAACGACACAGGGATTGGGGTTAGGCCTGAAGCTTTCTTT	CSARDNDTGIGVRPEAFF
.	.	TRBJ1-1	TRBV12-3/TRBV12-4	TGTGCCAGCATTCCAGGGTCGGACACTGAAGCTTTCTTT	CASIPGSDTEAFF
.	.	TRBJ1-5	TRBV14	TGTGCCAGCAGCCAAGTAAATCAGCCCCAGCATTTT	CASSQVNQPQHF
.	.	TRBJ2-5	TRBV6-5	TGTGCCAGCAGTGGCAGAAGCCAAGAGACCCAGTACTTC	CASSGRSQETQYF
.	.	TRBJ1-5	TRBV4-1	TGCGCCAGCAGCCAAGATTTGGGGGGAGGGCCCCAGCATTTT	CASSQDLGGGPQHF
.	TRBD2	TRBJ2-3	TRBV9	TGTGCCAGCAGCGTAGTGGGGGAGGGAGATACGCAGTATTTT	CASSVVGEGDTQYF
.	.	TRBJ1-2	TRBV24-1	TGTGCCACCAGTGACGGGGATCGCGACTATGGCTACACCTTC	CATSDGDRDYGYTF
.	.	TRBJ1-5	TRBV12-3/TRBV12-4	TGTGCCAGCAGTCCGGCAACGGGCAATCAGCCCCAGCATTTT	CASSPATGNQPQHF
.	TRBD1	TRBJ2-1	TRBV29-1	TGCAGCGTTCCAACTGACAGGGGATTCGGTGAGCAGTTCTTC	CSVPTDRGFGEQFF
.	TRBD1	TRBJ2-1	TRBV3-1	TGTGCCAGCAGCCTCTACAGGGGGCGAATCGTGTACAATGAGCAGTTCTTC	CASSLYRGRIVYNEQFF
.	TRBD2	TRBJ2-7	TRBV7-9	TGTGCCAGCAGCTCCCAGGGACTAGCGACCGAGCAGTACTTC	CASSSQGLATEQYF
.	.	TRBJ1-1	TRBV9	TGTGCCAGCAGCCCGGACACGGGGAACACTGAAGCTTTCTTT	CASSPDTGNTEAFF
.	.	TRBJ1-2	TRBV12-3/TRBV12-4	TGTGCCAGCAGTTTAGGTATCCCGTCTGGCTACACCTTC	CASSLGIPSGYTF
.	.	TRBJ2-3	TRBV5-1	TGCGCCAGCAGCTTGGGGCTGGGCCCTCCGGAGACAGATACGCAGTATTTT	CASSLGLGPPETDTQYF
.	TRBD1	TRBJ2-1	TRBV6-2/TRBV6-3	TGTGCCAGCAGTTACCGCGGACAGGTAGGAGGCAATGAGCAGTTCTTC	CASSYRGQVGGNEQFF
.	.	TRBJ2-5	TRBV14	TGTGCCAGCAGCCAACTGACGGGACCACAAGAGACCCAGTACTTC	CASSQLTGPQETQYF